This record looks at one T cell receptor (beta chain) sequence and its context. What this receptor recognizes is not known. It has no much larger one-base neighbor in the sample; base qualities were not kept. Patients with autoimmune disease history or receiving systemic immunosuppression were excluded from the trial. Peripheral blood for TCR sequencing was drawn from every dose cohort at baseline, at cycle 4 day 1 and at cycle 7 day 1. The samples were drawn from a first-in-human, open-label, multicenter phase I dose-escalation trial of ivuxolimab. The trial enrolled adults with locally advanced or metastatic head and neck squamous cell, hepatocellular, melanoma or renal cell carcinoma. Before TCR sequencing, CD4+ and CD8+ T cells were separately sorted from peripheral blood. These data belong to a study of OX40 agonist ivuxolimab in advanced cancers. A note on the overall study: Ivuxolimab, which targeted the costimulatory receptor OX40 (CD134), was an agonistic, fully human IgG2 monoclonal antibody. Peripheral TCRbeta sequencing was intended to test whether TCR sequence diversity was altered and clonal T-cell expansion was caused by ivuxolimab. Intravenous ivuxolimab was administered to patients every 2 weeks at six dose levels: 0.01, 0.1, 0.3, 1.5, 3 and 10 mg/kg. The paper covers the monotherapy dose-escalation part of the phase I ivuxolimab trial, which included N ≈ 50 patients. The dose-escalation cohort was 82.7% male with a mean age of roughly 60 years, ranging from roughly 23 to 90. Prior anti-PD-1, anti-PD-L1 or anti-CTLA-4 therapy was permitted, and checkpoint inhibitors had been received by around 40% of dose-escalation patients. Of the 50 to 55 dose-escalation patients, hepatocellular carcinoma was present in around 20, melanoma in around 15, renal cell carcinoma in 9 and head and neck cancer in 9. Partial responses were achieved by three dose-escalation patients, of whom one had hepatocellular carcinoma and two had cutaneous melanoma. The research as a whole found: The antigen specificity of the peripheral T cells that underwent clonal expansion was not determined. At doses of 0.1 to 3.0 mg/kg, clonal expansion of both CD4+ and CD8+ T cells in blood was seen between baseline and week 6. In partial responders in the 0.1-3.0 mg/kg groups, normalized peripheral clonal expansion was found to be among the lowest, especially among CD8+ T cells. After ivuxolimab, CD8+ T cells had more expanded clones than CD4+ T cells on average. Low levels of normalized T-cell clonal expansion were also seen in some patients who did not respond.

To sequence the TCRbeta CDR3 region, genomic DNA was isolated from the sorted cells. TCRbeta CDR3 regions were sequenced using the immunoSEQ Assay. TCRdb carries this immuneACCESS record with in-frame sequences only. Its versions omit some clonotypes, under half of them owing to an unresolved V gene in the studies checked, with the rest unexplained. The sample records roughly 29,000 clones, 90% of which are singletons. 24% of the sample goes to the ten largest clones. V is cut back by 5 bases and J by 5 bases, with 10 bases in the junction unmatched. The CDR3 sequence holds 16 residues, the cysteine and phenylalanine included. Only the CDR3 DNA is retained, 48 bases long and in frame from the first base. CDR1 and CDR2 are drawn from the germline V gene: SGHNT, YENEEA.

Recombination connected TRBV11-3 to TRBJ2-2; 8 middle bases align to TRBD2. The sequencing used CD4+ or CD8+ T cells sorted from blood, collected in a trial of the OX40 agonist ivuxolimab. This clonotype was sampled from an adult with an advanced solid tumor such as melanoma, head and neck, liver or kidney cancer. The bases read TGTGCCAGCAGCCCCCGGGGGGGGAGGAATACCGGGGAGCTGTTTTTT. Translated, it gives CASSPRGGRNTGELFF.